This T cell receptor (beta chain) was profiled in a study of blood T cells in healthy people across ages. Across the study: Roughly one uniquely barcoded beta molecule per two T cells was captured.

The second PCR ran 7 to 11 cycles with a sample-barcoded 5' primer and J-beta primers. MiXCR was run by TCRdb on the 5' RACE reads, yielding one entry per CDR3 protein. Among some 1,500,000 distinct CDR3 sequences listed, roughly 43% were seen once. The V end was cut by 0 bases, the J end by 1 base, with 13 bases between. CDR3 length: 17 amino acids. In germline, CDR1 is KGHSH, CDR2 LQKENI. In this sample, this clonotype turned up a few times. V is TRBV18 and J is TRBJ2-1; D is perhaps TRBD2 (5 bases). The sequenced sample was blood. The clonotype originates from a woman aged 18-29 years in good health. The DNA of the CDR3 is TGTGCCAGCTCACCACCTCGGACGTCGGGGTCCTACAATGAGCAGTTCTTC. Amino acid sequence: CASSPPRTSGSYNEQFF. Combining the CDR3 with reference TRBV18 and TRBJ2-1 gives the whole variable domain NAGVMQNPRHLVRRRGQEARLRCSPMKGHSHVYWYRQLPEEGLKFMVYLQKENIIDESGMPKERFSAEFPKEGPSILRIQQVVRGDSAAYFCASSPPRTSGSYNEQFFGPGTRLTVL.